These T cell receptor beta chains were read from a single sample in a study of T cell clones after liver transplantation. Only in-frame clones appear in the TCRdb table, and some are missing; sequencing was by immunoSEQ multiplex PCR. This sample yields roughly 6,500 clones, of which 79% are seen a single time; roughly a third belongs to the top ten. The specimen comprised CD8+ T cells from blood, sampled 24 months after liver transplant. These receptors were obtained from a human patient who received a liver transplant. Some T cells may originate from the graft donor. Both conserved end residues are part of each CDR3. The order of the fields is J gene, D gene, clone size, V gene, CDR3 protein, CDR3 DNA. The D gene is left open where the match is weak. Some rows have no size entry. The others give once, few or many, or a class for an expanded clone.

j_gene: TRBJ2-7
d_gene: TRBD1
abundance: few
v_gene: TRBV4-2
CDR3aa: CASSQADRGNEQYF
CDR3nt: TGTGCCAGCAGCCAAGCGGACAGGGGCAACGAGCAGTACTTC

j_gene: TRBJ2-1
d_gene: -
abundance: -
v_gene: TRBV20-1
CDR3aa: CSAKRVSEQFF
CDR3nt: TGCAGTGCTAAGCGGGTATCTGAGCAGTTCTTC

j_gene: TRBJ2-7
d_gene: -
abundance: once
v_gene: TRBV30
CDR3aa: CASGGNYEQYF
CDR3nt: TGTGCATCGGGCGGCAACTACGAGCAGTACTTC

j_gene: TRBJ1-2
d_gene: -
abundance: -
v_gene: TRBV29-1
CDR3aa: CSVIQGYGYTF
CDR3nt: TGCAGCGTTATCCAGGGATACGGCTACACCTTC

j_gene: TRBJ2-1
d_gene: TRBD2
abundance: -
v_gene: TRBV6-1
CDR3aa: CASSQAPLGGGNNEQFF
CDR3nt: TGTGCCAGCAGTCAAGCCCCGCTGGGCGGGGGGAACAATGAGCAGTTCTTC

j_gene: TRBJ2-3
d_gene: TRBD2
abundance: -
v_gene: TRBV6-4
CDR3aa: CASSRTSGSTDTQYF
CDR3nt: TGTGCCAGCAGTCGGACTAGCGGGAGCACAGATACGCAGTATTTT

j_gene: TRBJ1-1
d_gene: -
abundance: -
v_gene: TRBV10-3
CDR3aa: CAISVSQGNTEAFF
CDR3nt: TGTGCCATCAGTGTTTCCCAGGGGAACACTGAAGCTTTCTTT

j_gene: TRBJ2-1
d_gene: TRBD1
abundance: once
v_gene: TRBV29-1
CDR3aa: CSVEGGTGDSSYNEQFF
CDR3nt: TGCAGCGTTGAAGGGGGGACAGGGGACAGCTCCTACAATGAGCAGTTCTTC

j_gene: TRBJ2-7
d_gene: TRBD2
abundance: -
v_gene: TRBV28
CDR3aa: CASSLALAGWYEQYF
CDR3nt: TGTGCCAGCAGCTTAGCTCTAGCGGGTTGGTACGAGCAGTACTTC

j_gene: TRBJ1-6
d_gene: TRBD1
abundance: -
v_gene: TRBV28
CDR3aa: CASSFPGQGERLSNSPLHF
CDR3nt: TGTGCCAGCAGTTTCCCCGGACAGGGGGAGCGTCTGAGTAATTCACCCCTCCACTTT

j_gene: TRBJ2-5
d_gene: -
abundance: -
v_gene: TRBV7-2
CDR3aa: CASSLVGYQETQYF
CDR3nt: TGTGCCAGCAGCTTAGTTGGCTACCAAGAGACCCAGTACTTC

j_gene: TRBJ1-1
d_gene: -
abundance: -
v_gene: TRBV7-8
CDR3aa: CASSLAAILGRNTEAFF
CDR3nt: TGTGCCAGCAGCTTAGCGGCTATTCTAGGTAGGAACACTGAAGCTTTCTTT

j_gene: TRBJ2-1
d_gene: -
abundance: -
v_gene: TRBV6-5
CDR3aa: CASSYADNEQFF
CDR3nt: TGTGCCAGCAGTTACGCCGACAATGAGCAGTTCTTC

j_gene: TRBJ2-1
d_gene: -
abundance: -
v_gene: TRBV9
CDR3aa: CASSGNEQFF
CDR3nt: TGTGCCAGCAGCGGGAATGAGCAGTTCTTC

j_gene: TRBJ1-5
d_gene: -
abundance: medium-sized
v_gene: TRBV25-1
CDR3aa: CASSEGGDRRHF
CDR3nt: TGTGCCAGCAGTGAGGGCGGAGACAGGCGACATTTT

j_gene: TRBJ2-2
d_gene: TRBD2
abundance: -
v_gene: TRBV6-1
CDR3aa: CASSETSGDTGELFF
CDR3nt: TGTGCCAGCAGTGAAACTAGCGGGGACACCGGGGAGCTGTTTTTT

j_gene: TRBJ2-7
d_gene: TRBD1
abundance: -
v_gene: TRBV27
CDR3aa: CASSPGTGGYEQYF
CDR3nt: TGTGCCAGCAGTCCAGGGACAGGAGGCTACGAGCAGTACTTC

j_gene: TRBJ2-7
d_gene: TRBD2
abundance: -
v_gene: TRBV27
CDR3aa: CASSSPSGGGYEQYF
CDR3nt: TGTGCCAGCAGTTCCCCTAGCGGGGGCGGCTACGAGCAGTACTTC

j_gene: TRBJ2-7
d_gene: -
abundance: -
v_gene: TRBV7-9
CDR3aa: CASSWGAGYEQYF
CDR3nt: TGTGCCAGCAGCTGGGGGGCTGGCTACGAGCAGTACTTC

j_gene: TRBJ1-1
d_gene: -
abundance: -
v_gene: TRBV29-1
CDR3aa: CSVEREGYTEAFF
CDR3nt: TGCAGCGTTGAGCGGGAGGGGTACACTGAAGCTTTCTTT

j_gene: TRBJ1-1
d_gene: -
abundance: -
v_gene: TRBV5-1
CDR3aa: CASSLAGERSEAFF
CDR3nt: TGCGCCAGCAGCTTGGCGGGGGAGAGATCTGAAGCTTTCTTT

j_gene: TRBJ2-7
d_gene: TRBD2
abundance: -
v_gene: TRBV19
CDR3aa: CASSIGGVNEQYF
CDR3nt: TGTGCCAGTAGTATCGGGGGGGTGAACGAGCAGTACTTC

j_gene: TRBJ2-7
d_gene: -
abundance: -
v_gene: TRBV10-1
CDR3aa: CASSPEVSSYEQYF
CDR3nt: TGCGCCAGCAGTCCTGAGGTGAGCTCCTACGAGCAGTACTTC

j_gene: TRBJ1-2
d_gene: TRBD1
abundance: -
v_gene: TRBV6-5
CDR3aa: CASGWTGSSTNF
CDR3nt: TGTGCCAGCGGGTGGACAGGGTCCTCTACCAACTTC

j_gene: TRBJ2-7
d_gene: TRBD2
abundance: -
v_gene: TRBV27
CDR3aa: CASSPPGGLGQYF
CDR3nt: TGTGCCAGCAGTCCGCCGGGGGGGCTTGGGCAGTACTTC

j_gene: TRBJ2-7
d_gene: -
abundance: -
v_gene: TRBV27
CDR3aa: CASSAGYEQYF
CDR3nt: TGTGCCAGCAGCGCGGGGTACGAGCAGTACTTC

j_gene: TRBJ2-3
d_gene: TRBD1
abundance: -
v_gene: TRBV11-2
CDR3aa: CASSSGQGEDTQYF
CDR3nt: TGTGCCAGCAGCTCAGGACAGGGGGAAGATACGCAGTATTTT

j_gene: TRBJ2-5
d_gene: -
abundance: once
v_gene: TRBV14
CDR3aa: CASSQGGIGQETQYF
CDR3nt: TGTGCCAGCAGCCAAGGCGGAATAGGGCAAGAGACCCAGTACTTC

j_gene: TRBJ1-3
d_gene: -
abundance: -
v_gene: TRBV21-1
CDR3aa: CASSKGSGATGGRRWNTIYF
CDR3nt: TGTGCCAGCAGCAAAGGGTCAGGGGCTACAGGGGGCCGGAGGTGGAACACCATATATTTT

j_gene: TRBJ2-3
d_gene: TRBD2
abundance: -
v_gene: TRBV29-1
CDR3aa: CSVDGREVTDTQYF
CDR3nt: TGCAGCGTTGATGGGCGGGAGGTCACAGATACGCAGTATTTT

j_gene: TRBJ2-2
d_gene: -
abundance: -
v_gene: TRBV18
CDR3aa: CASSPQDDSTGELFF
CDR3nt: TGTGCCAGCTCACCCCAGGATGACAGCACCGGGGAGCTGTTTTTT

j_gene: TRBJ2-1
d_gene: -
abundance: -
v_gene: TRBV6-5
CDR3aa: CASSYLRAGMGEQFF
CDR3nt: TGTGCCAGCAGTTACCTTAGGGCAGGGATGGGTGAGCAGTTCTTC

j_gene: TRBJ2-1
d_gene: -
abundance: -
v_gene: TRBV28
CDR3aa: CASSFRIRTYNEQFF
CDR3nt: TGTGCCAGCAGTTTTAGGATAAGGACCTACAATGAGCAGTTCTTC

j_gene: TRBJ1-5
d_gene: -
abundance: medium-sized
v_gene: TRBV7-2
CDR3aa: CASSLDQTEPQHF
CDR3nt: TGTGCCAGCAGCTTAGACCAGACCGAGCCCCAGCATTTT

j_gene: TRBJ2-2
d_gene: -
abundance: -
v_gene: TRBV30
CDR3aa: CAWSPGTGELFF
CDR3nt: TGTGCCTGGAGTCCAGGGACCGGGGAGCTGTTTTTT

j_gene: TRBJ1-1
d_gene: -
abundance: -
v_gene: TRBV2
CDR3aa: CASSVGAEAFF
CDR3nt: TGTGCCAGCAGTGTTGGGGCTGAAGCTTTCTTT

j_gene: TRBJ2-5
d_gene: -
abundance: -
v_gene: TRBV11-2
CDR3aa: CASSLYAGQETQYF
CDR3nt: TGTGCCAGCAGCTTATATGCGGGGCAAGAGACCCAGTACTTC